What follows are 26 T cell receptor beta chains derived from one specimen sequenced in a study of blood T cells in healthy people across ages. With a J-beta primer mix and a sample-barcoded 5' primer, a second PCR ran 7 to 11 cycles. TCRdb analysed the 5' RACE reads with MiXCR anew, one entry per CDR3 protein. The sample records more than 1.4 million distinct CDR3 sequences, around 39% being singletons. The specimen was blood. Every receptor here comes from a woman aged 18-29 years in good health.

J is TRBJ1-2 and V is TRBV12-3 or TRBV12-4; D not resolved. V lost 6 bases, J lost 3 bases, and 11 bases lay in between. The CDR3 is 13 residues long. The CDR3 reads CASSPQWYYGYTF. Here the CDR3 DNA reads TGTGCCAGCAGCCCTCAATGGTACTATGGCTACACCTTC.

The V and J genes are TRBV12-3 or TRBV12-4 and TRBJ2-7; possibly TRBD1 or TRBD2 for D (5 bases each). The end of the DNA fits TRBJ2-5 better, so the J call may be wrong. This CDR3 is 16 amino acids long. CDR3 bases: TGTGCCAGCAGTTTGGGTGAGGGGCGAGGCCAAGAGACCCAGTACTTC. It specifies CASSLGEGRGQETQYF.

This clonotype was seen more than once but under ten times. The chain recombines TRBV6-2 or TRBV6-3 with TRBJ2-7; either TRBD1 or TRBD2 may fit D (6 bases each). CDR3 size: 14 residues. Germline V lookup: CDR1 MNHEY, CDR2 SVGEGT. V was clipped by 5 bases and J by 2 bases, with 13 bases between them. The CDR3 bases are TGTGCCAGCAGTGTGAGGGGGACTCCCTACGAGCAGTACTTC. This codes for CASSVRGTPYEQYF.

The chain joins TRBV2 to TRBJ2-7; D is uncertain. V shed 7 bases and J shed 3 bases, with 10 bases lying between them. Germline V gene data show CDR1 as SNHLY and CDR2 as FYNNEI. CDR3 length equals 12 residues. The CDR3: CASTPTDYEQYF. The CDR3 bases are TGTGCCAGCACCCCGACGGACTACGAGCAGTACTTC.

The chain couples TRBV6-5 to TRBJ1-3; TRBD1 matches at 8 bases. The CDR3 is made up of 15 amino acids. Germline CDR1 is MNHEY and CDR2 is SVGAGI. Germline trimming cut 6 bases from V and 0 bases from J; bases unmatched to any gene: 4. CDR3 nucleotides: TGTGCCAGCAGAAGACAGGGGAGCTCTGGAAACACCATATATTTT. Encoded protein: CASRRQGSSGNTIYF.

The CDR3 region is CASIPPGTQYF. For the CDR3, the DNA is TGTGCCAGCATCCCTCCCGGTACGCAGTATTTT. The gene calls are TRBV27 and TRBJ2-3; no reliable D call. V lost 7 bases and J 8 bases, leaving 10 bases between the germline ends. This CDR3 is 11 amino acids long. The V gene's germline CDR1 is MNHEY and CDR2 SMNVEV (reference sequence).

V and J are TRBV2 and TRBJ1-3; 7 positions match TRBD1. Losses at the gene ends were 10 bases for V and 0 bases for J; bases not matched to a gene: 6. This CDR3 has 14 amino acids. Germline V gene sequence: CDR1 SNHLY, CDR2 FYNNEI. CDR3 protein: CATKTGTSGNTIYF. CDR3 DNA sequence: TGTGCCACCAAGACAGGGACCTCTGGAAACACCATATATTTT.

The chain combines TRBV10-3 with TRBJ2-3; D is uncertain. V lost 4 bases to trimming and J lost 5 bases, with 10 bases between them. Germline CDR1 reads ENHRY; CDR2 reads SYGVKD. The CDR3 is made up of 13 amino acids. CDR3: CAISATSEDTQYF. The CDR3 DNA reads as TGTGCCATCAGTGCTACCTCGGAAGATACGCAGTATTTT.

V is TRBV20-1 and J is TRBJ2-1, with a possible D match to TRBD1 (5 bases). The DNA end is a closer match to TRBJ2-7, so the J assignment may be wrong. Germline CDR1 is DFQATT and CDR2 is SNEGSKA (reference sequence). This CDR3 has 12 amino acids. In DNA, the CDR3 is TGCAGTGCTCCGACAGATTCCGACGAGCAGTACTTC. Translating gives CSAPTDSDEQYF.

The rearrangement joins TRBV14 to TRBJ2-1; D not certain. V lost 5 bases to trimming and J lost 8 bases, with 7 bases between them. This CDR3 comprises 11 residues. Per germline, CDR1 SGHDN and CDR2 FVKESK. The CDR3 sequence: CASSFHYEQFF. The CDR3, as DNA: TGTGCCAGCAGCTTTCATTATGAGCAGTTCTTC.

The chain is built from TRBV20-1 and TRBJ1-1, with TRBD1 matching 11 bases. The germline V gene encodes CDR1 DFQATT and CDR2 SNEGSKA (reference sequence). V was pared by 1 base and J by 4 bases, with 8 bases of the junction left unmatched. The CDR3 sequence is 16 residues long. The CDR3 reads CSARARTGGGSTEAFF. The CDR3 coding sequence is TGCAGTGCTAGAGCTCGGACAGGGGGCGGTAGCACTGAAGCTTTCTTT.

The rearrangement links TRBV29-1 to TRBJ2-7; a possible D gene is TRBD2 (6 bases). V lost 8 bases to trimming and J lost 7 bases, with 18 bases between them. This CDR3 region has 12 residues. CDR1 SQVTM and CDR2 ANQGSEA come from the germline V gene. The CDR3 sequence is CSCPEGWNEQYF. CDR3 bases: TGCAGCTGCCCGGAGGGGTGGAATGAGCAGTACTTC.

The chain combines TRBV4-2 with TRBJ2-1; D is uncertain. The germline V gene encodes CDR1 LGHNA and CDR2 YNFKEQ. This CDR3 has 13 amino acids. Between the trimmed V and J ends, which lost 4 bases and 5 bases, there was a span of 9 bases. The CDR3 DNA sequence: TGTGCCAGCAGCCCGTGGAGCAACAATGAGCAGTTCTTC. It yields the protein CASSPWSNNEQFF.

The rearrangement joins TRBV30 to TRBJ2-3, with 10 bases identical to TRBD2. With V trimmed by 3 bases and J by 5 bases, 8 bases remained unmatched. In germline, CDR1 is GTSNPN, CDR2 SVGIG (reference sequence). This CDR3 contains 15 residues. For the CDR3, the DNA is TGTGCCTGGAGAGACCTAGCGGGAGCGATAGATACGCAGTATTTT. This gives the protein CAWRDLAGAIDTQYF.

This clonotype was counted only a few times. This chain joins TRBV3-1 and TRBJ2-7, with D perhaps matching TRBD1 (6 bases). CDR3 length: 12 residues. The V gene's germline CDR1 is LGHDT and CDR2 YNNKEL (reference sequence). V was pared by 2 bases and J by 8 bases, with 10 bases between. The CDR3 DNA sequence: TGTGCCAGCAGCCAAAGGGACACGAAGCAGTACTTC. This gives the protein CASSQRDTKQYF.

CDR3 DNA: TGCGCCAGCAGGGCGGGCCAGGGCACCTACGAGCAGTTCTTC. This codes for CASRAGQGTYEQFF. The gene calls are TRBV10-2 and TRBJ2-1; D might be TRBD1 or TRBD2, each matching 5 bases. Germline assignment: CDR1 WSHSY and CDR2 SAAADI. The CDR3 consists of 14 residues. The V end lost 6 bases, the J end lost 10 bases, and 19 bases lay between the germline ends.

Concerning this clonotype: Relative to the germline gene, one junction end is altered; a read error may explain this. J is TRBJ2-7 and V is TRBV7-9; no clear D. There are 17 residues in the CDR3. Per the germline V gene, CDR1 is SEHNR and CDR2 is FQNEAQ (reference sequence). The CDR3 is CAGSPPTSSLPTYEQYF. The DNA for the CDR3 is TGTGCCGGCAGCCCGCCGACTTCTTCCCTCCCTACCTACGAGCAGTACTTC. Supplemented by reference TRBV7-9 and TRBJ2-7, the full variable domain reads DTGVSQNPRHKITKRGQNVTFRCDPISEHNRLYWYRQTLGQGPEFLTYFQNEAQLEKSRLLSDRFSAERPKGSFSTLEIQRTEQGDSAMYLCAGSPPTSSLPTYEQYFGPGTRLTVT.

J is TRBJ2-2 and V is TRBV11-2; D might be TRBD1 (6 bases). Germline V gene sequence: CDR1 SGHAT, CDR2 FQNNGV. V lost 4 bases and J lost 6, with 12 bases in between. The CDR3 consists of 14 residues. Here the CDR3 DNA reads TGTGCCAGCAGCTCACCACAGGGTGCCGGGGAGCTGTTTTTT. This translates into CASSSPQGAGELFF. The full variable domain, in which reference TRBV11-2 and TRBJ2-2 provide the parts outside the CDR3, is EAGVAQSPRYKIIEKRQSVAFWCNPISGHATLYWYQQILGQGPKLLIQFQNNGVVDDSQLPKDRFSAERLKGVDSTLKIQPAKLEDSAVYLCASSSPQGAGELFFGEGSRLTVL.

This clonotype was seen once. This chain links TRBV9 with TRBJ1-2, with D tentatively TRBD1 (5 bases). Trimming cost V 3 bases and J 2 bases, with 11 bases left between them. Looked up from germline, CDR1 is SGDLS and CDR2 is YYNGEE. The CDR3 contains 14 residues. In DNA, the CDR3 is TGTGCCAGCAGCGACCGGGACGGAAACTATGGCTACACCTTC. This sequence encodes CASSDRDGNYGYTF.

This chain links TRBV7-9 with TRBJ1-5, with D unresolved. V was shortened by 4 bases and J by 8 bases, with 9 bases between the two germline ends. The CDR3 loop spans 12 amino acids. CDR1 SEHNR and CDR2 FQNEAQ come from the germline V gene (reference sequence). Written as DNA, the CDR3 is TGTGCCAGCAGCTCTGAATCAGAGCCCCAGCATTTT. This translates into CASSSESEPQHF.

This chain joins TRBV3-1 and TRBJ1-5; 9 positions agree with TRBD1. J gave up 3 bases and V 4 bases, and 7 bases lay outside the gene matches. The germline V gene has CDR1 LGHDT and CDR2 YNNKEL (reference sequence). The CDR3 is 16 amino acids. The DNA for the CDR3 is TGTGCCAGCAGCCCGTCGGACAGGGGTACCAATCAGCCCCAGCATTTT. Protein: CASSPSDRGTNQPQHF.

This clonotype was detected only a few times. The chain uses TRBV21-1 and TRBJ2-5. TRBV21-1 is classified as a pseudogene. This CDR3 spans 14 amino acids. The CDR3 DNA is TGTGCCAGCAGCACACGGCGCTTTCAAGAGACCCAGTACTTC. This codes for CASSTRRFQETQYF.

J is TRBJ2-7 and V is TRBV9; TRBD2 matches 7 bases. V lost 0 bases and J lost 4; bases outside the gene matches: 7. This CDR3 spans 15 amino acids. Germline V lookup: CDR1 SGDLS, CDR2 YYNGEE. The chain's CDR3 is CASSVGEGLPYEQYF. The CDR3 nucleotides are TGTGCCAGCAGCGTAGGAGAGGGACTACCTTACGAGCAGTACTTC.

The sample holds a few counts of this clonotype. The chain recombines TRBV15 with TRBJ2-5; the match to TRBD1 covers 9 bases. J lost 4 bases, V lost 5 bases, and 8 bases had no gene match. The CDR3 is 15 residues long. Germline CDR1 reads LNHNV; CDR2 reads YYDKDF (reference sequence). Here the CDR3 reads CATSSRDRVGETQYF. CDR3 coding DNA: TGTGCCACCAGCTCCCGGGACAGGGTAGGAGAGACCCAGTACTTC.

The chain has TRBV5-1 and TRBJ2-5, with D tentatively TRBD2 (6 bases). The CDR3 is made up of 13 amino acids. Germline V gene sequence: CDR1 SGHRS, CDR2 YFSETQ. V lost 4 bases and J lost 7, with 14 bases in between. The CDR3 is CASSPGLGGTQYF. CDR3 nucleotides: TGCGCCAGCAGCCCGGGACTTGGGGGGACCCAGTACTTC.

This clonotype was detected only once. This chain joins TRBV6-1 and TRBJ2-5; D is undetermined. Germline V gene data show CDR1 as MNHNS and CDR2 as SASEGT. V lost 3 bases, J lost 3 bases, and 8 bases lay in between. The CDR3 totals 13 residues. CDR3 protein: CASSEGAKETQYF. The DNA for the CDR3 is TGTGCCAGCAGTGAGGGCGCGAAAGAGACCCAGTACTTC.